This TCR beta chain is from a study of CD4 and CD8 cells across lung adenocarcinoma regions. The CDR3 spans 8 residues, counting both ends. CDR1 is WNHNN and CDR2 is SYGVQD in the germline V gene (reference sequence). As to this clonotype: The final CDR3 position lacks the conserved phenylalanine or tryptophan, pointing to a likely read error. Because the CDR3's place on the DNA is in doubt, the DNA is left out and the CDR3 is given as listed by TCRdb.

A single record per CDR3 protein comes from TCRdb applying MiXCR to the PCR reads. In the table there are around 10,000 distinct CDR3 sequences, 46% of which are singletons. Localized lung adenocarcinoma, a non-small cell lung cancer, affected the donors. The source is a male donor with lung adenocarcinoma. The CD4 and CD8 labels of this study may be unreliable. The V call is TRBV10-1, the J call TRBJ2-5; the listed D gene, TRBD2, was not tested against the DNA. The material sequenced was CD8+ T cells from the margin of a lung tumor. CDR3 region: CASSEVAG.